This TCR beta chain appears in the sequencing data of a study of T cells after yellow fever vaccination. The study, taken as a whole, reports: When the response was secondary, it was weaker but reached its peak faster, day 5 versus 15. Subsequent to the booster, the majority of primary-vaccination clones reappeared (96% CD4, 85% to 90% CD8). There was a possibility that FACS-sorted repertoires contained abundant clonotypes contaminating from the bulk population. Although most clonotypes did not, a small share appeared in both CD4 and CD8 compartments.

One entry per CDR3 protein results from TCRdb running MiXCR on the 5' RACE reads. The sample holds more than 350,000 distinct CDR3 sequences, around 10% seen once. This clonotype was recorded a few times. What it binds is not known. Trimming shortened V by 4 bases and J by 3 bases, and 12 bases separated the two germline ends. This CDR3 has 14 residues. The chain has TRBV12-3 or TRBV12-4 and TRBJ1-2, with D possibly TRBD1 on 6 matching bases. The sample here was PBMCs, taken on the day of the first yellow fever vaccination. The receptor's source is a man between 18 and 35 years old who received the YFV17D yellow fever vaccine. This CDR3 reads CASSSGTKHYGYTF. CDR3 nucleotides: TGTGCCAGCAGTTCCGGGACAAAGCACTATGGCTACACCTTC.